This T cell receptor beta chain was identified in a study of shared clonotypes between healthy human individuals. Deep was the level used in running the assay. Clones were sequenced by immunoSEQ multiplex PCR, and TCRdb holds only the in-frame ones, with some missing. The profile covers 90,000 to 150,000 clones, with more than 65% appearing a single time and under 25% taken by the ten largest. The donors were all Caucasian adults (living in Nashville, Tennessee). This clone was counted a few times. Antigen specificity is unknown. The study's findings and limits: Researchers sampled blood only, noting tissue repertoires likely differ.

The TCR was taken from a woman in her 30s in good health. The sequencing sample was made of memory CD8+ T cells sorted from blood. Subset meaning: CD45RO+ cells pooled with CCR7-negative TemRA cells.

CDR3 nucleotides: TGTGCCAGCAGCTCGCTTCCTAGTAACGCGAACACCGGGGAGCTGTTTTTT. This encodes CASSSLPSNANTGELFF. J is TRBJ2-2 and V is TRBV5-4; D is ambiguous. This CDR3 region has 17 residues. Deletions cut 3 bases from V and 0 bases from J, with 15 bases between. CDR1 is SGHNT, CDR2 YYREEE, per germline (reference sequence).